This TCR beta chain stems from a study of early T cells in non-severe SARS-CoV-2 infection. The V end lost 0 bases, the J end lost 2 bases, and 24 bases lay between the germline ends. There are 19 residues in the CDR3. Germline CDR1 is SGHRS and CDR2 is YFSETQ. In the library, individual cDNA molecules carried attached unique molecular identifiers. TCRdb re-analysed the 5' RACE reads in MiXCR, keeping a single row per CDR3 protein. The sample has 25,000 to 40,000 distinct CDR3 sequences, 5.4% seen once. At least ten counts were recorded for this clonotype. The antigen is unknown. Overall study findings and caveats: Matching with VDJdb favored anti-spike CD8 responses (missing private and CD4 specificities).

The chain recombines TRBV5-1 with TRBJ2-7; possible D gene TRBD2, 6 bases. This TCR came from an adult who was a healthcare worker with PCR-confirmed SARS-CoV-2 infection or an uninfected control (not recorded which). Sequences were obtained from whole blood. The CDR3 sequence: CASSLGAQGGFGLTYEQYF. In DNA form, the CDR3 reads TGCGCCAGCAGCTTGGGGGCCCAGGGAGGCTTTGGGCTTACCTACGAGCAGTACTTC. Full variable domain (remainder filled in from reference TRBV5-1 and TRBJ2-7): KAGVTQTPRYLIKTRGQQVTLSCSPISGHRSVSWYQQTPGQGLQFLFEYFSETQRNKGNFPGRFSGRQFSNSRSEMNVSTLELGDSALYLCASSLGAQGGFGLTYEQYFGPGTRLTVT.